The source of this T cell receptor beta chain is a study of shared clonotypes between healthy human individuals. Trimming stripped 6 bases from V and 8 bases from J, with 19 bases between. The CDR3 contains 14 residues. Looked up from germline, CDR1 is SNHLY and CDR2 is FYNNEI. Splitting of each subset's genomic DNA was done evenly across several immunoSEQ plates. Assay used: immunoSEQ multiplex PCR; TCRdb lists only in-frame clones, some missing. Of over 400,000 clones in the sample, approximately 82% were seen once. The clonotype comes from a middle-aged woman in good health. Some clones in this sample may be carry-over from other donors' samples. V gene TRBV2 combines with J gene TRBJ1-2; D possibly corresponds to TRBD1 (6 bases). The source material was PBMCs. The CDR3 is CASRRFGAGDGYTF. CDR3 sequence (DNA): TGTGCCAGCAGGCGCTTTGGGGCAGGGGACGGCTACACCTTC. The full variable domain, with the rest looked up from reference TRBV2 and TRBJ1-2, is EPEVTQTPSHQVTQMGQEVILRCVPISNHLYFYWYRQILGQKVEFLVSFYNNEISEKSEIFDDQFSVERPDGSNFTLKIRSTKLEDSAMYFCASRRFGAGDGYTFGSGTRLTVV.